This T cell receptor beta chain is drawn from a study of blood T cell repertoires in COVID-19. About the research overall: Italy, Spain and the United States were the sources of the convalescent and acute COVID-19 samples. PBMCs, B-cell-depleted T cells, or T cells were the source of the cDNA or gDNA that made up the material.

Methods used by the authors: It was from reference gene primer amplification that nucleated cell counts were estimated. The repertoire was sequenced with immunoSEQ multiplex PCR; TCRdb's copy has only in-frame clones and lacks some. V and J calls and clone size are those listed in that table; D and trimming were worked out from the DNA. This table has approximately 50,000 clones, 76% appearing once. Sequenced sample: peripheral blood. This receptor was taken from a man aged 50-60 years with active or convalescent COVID-19.

The CDR3 is CAAGEGLENTIYF. The DNA for the CDR3 is TGTGCCGCGGGCGAGGGATTGGAAAACACCATATATTTT. This chain uses TRBV3-1 (or the pseudogene TRBV3-2) with TRBJ1-3; D is unclear. In germline, CDR1 is LGHDT, CDR2 YNNKEL (reference sequence). The V end lost 11 bases, the J end lost 6 bases, and 17 bases lay between the germline ends. The CDR3 has 13 residues.